A selection of T cell receptor beta chains follows, all from one sample in a study of cytomegalovirus exposure and HLA in healthy donors. Profiling relied on immunoSEQ multiplex PCR, and the TCRdb table lists in-frame clones only, not all of them. The sample lists 130,000 to 150,000 clones; approximately 84% were seen once. Sequencing used PBMCs. These receptors were obtained from a woman aged 25 to 45 in good health and CMV-seronegative. Both conserved end residues are part of each CDR3. The D gene is left open where the match is weak. Part of the rows lack a size; the others show once, few, many or a class for expanded clones.

clone_size	v_call	d_call	cdr3_length	j_call	cdr3_nt	cdr3_aa
-	TRBV7-9	TRBD1	15	TRBJ1-2	TGTGCCAGCAGCCCGGACAGGGGTTATCAGTATGGCTACACCTTC	CASSPDRGYQYGYTF
-	TRBV6-4	TRBD1	17	TRBJ1-6	TGTGCCAGCAGTGTCCCGGACAGGGGAGTGAACGGTTCACCCCTCCACTTT	CASSVPDRGVNGSPLHF
-	TRBV15	TRBD1	15	TRBJ1-2	TGTGCCACCAGCACGGGACAGGGGGCGAACTATGGCTACACCTTC	CATSTGQGANYGYTF
few	TRBV7-8	-	17	TRBJ2-3	TGTGCCAGCAGCTACGGTGTGGGCTCCCTAAACACAGATACGCAGTATTTT	CASSYGVGSLNTDTQYF
-	TRBV18	-	13	TRBJ1-1	TGTGCCAGCTCACCGATCGCAGGGGCTGAAGCTTTCTTT	CASSPIAGAEAFF
-	TRBV18	-	15	TRBJ1-3	TGTGCCAGCTCACCGAAGGAGGGTGGAGGAAACACCATATATTTT	CASSPKEGGGNTIYF
-	TRBV6-5	TRBD1	14	TRBJ2-1	TGTGCCAGCAGTTATGTGGCAGGGGGCCATGAGCAGTTCTTC	CASSYVAGGHEQFF
-	TRBV5-1	-	14	TRBJ2-7	TGCGCCAGCAGCTTTGACACGGCTTCCTACGAGCAGTACTTC	CASSFDTASYEQYF
-	TRBV5-6	TRBD2	16	TRBJ2-1	TGTGCCAGCAGAGAGGAAGAGCGGGGGGCCCTTAATGAGCAGTTCTTC	CASREEERGALNEQFF
-	TRBV11-2	-	16	TRBJ1-3	TGTGCCAGCAGCTTTATCGGGGGTCCCTCTGGAAACACCATATATTTT	CASSFIGGPSGNTIYF
-	TRBV18	TRBD1	15	TRBJ1-1	TGTGCCAGCTCACCACGGGGACAGGGGGTAACTGAAGCTTTCTTT	CASSPRGQGVTEAFF
-	TRBV28	TRBD1	17	TRBJ2-5	TGTGCCAGCAGCTTGCTAAGACAGGGTCTGAAGGGGGAGACCCAGTACTTC	CASSLLRQGLKGETQYF
once	TRBV5-1	TRBD1	16	TRBJ1-2	TGCGCCAGCAGCGGCCGGATACAGGGGGCGCTCTATGGCTACACCTTC	CASSGRIQGALYGYTF
-	TRBV23-1	TRBD1	17	TRBJ1-5	TGCGCCAGCAGTCAATCGGGGGGACAGGGGGCTGATCAGCCCCAGCATTTT	CASSQSGGQGADQPQHF
-	TRBV6-6	TRBD1	14	TRBJ2-3	TGTGCCAGCAGTCAGGGACAGAGCACAGATACGCAGTATTTT	CASSQGQSTDTQYF
-	TRBV5-1	TRBD1	16	TRBJ1-6	TGCGCCAGCAGTCAGGGCCCACAGGGGGCGAATTCACCCCTCCACTTT	CASSQGPQGANSPLHF
-	TRBV19	-	16	TRBJ1-4	TGTGCCAGTAGTATAGGTGGTCGAGCAACTAATGAAAAACTGTTTTTT	CASSIGGRATNEKLFF
-	TRBV19	TRBD1	15	TRBJ1-2	TGTGCCAGTAGTATGCTTTTCGGACAGGGGTATGGCTACACCTTC	CASSMLFGQGYGYTF
-	TRBV19	-	15	TRBJ2-1	TGTGCCAGTAGTATAGATCTGCGGGGACGCAGTGAGCAGTTCTTC	CASSIDLRGRSEQFF
-	TRBV28	TRBD2	16	TRBJ2-2	TGTGCCAGCAGGGCTCTAGCGGGGGCTATCACCGGGGAGCTGTTTTTT	CASRALAGAITGELFF
-	TRBV5-5	TRBD2	19	TRBJ2-1	TGTGCCAGCAGTTTGCTGTCTAGCGGGGGGGTAAACTCCTACAATGAGCAGTTCTTC	CASSLLSSGGVNSYNEQFF
-	TRBV2	TRBD1	14	TRBJ2-7	TGTGCCAGCAGAACGGACAGGGGGACCTACGAGCAGTACTTC	CASRTDRGTYEQYF
-	TRBV2	-	14	TRBJ1-2	TGTGCCAGCAGTGATGACATTCCTGGGTATGGCTACACCTTC	CASSDDIPGYGYTF
few	TRBV19	-	14	TRBJ1-2	TGTGCCAGCCGACCCCGGACAGCAAACTATGGCTACACCTTC	CASRPRTANYGYTF
-	TRBV5-6	TRBD2	16	TRBJ2-7	TGTGCCAGCAGCTTCGCAACTAGCGGGGGATCCTACGAGCAGTACTTC	CASSFATSGGSYEQYF
-	TRBV5-4	-	13	TRBJ1-1	TGTGCCAGCAGCTTTTATGAGTACACTGAAGCTTTCTTT	CASSFYEYTEAFF
-	TRBV29-1	-	12	TRBJ1-4	TGCAGCGTTACACAGGGCGGCGAAAAACTGTTTTTT	CSVTQGGEKLFF
-	TRBV11-1	-	13	TRBJ1-3	TGTGCCAGCCAAGACAGGACTGGAAACACCATATATTTT	CASQDRTGNTIYF
-	TRBV5-1	TRBD2	16	TRBJ2-2	TGCGCCAGCAGCTTGGTTCCTAGCGGGGACACCGGGGAGCTGTTTTTT	CASSLVPSGDTGELFF
once	TRBV18	-	13	TRBJ2-5	TGTGCCAGCCGCGGGACAGTTCAAGAGACCCAGTACTTC	CASRGTVQETQYF
-	TRBV29-1	-	12	TRBJ2-5	TGCAGCGGTGGTCGACGGGAAGAGACCCAGTACTTC	CSGGRREETQYF
-	TRBV5-4	-	13	TRBJ2-4	TGTGCCAGCAGCCTCTGGTCGGAAAACATTCAGTACTTC	CASSLWSENIQYF
-	TRBV7-2	TRBD1	13	TRBJ2-7	TGTGCCAGCAGCTTAGGGGACAGCTACGAGCAGTACTTC	CASSLGDSYEQYF
-	TRBV5-1	-	15	TRBJ2-5	TGCGCCAGCAGCTTGGGTGGCAGGGCATGGGAGACCCAGTACTTC	CASSLGGRAWETQYF
few	TRBV7-2	TRBD1	13	TRBJ1-2	TGTGCCAGCAGCTTAGGCCGGGACAGGGGCTACACCTTC	CASSLGRDRGYTF
once	TRBV2	-	13	TRBJ1-3	TGTGCCAGCGTACAGTCCTCTGGAAACACCATATATTTT	CASVQSSGNTIYF
once	TRBV19	-	11	TRBJ2-1	TGTGCCAGCAACAGTTACAATGAGCAGTTCTTC	CASNSYNEQFF
-	TRBV6-5	-	15	TRBJ1-3	TGTGCCAGCGGGGGGGGCAGGGGCTCTGGAAACACCATATATTTT	CASGGGRGSGNTIYF
few	TRBV10-3	-	13	TRBJ1-1	TGTGCCATCACCAGTCGACAGAACACTGAAGCTTTCTTT	CAITSRQNTEAFF
-	TRBV2	TRBD1	15	TRBJ2-7	TGTGCCAGCAGCCCGGGACAGGCGGGCCCCTACGAGCAGTACTTC	CASSPGQAGPYEQYF
-	TRBV28	-	14	TRBJ1-5	TGTGCCAGCAGTTTTCGAAGAAGCGGGGGGACCCAGCATTTT	CASSFRRSGGTQHF
-	TRBV10-3	TRBD1	13	TRBJ2-7	TGTGCCATCAGTGCGACAGGGTCCGACGAGCAGTACTTC	CAISATGSDEQYF
-	TRBV9	-	13	TRBJ1-2	TGTGCCAGCAGCGTAGGTTCGTTGTATGGCTACACCTTC	CASSVGSLYGYTF
-	TRBV4-1	-	20	TRBJ2-5	TGCGCCAGCAGCCAAGATCCCTGGGCAGGGATAAACAGTCGGCAAGAGACCCAGTACTTC	CASSQDPWAGINSRQETQYF
-	TRBV4-1	TRBD2	14	TRBJ2-5	TGCGCCAGCAGCCGCGCGGGGGGGCCAGAGACCCAGTACTTC	CASSRAGGPETQYF
-	TRBV7-9	-	15	TRBJ2-1	TGTGCCAGCAGCTTAGGGTTTTCAGGGCTGGATGAGCAGTTCTTC	CASSLGFSGLDEQFF
few	TRBV30	TRBD1	13	TRBJ2-7	TGTGCCTGGAGTGTACAGGGGGCCTACGAGCAGTACTTC	CAWSVQGAYEQYF
-	TRBV2	-	15	TRBJ1-1	TGTGCCAGCAGTGATATTAGGGGCAGGGACACTGAAGCTTTCTTT	CASSDIRGRDTEAFF
-	TRBV7-2	TRBD1	14	TRBJ1-1	TGTGCCAGCAGCTTAGACAGGGGGAACACTGAAGCTTTCTTT	CASSLDRGNTEAFF
once	TRBV4-1	-	14	TRBJ1-4	TGCGCCAGCAGCCGCGAGGGGGGGAATGAAAAACTGTTTTTT	CASSREGGNEKLFF
-	TRBV5-6	-	13	TRBJ2-7	TGTGCCAGCAGCCTTGGGCAAGTCTACGAGCAGTACTTC	CASSLGQVYEQYF